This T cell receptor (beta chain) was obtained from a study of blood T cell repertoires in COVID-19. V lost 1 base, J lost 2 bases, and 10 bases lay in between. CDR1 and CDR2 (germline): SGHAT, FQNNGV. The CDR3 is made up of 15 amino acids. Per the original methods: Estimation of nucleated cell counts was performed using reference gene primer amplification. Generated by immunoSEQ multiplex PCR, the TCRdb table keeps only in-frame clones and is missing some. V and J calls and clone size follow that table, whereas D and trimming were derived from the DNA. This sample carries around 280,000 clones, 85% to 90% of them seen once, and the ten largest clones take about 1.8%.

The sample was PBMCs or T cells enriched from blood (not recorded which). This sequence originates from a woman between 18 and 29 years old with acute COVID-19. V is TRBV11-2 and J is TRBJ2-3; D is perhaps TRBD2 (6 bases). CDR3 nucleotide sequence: TGTGCCAGCAGCTTAGTGGCGGGGTTCACAGATACGCAGTATTTT. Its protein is CASSLVAGFTDTQYF.